The sequence of this T cell receptor beta chain was determined in a study of blood T cell repertoires in COVID-19. Background on the study: Samples of COVID-19 (acute and convalescent) were obtained from the United States, Italy and Spain. The cDNA or gDNA used as material had been derived from T cells, B-cell-depleted T cells, or PBMCs.

Produced via immunoSEQ multiplex PCR; TCRdb's table is partial and in-frame only. In the table there are roughly 300,000 clones, roughly 87% of which are singletons. Clinical history as reported by participants underpinned cohort assignment. Between the trimmed V and J ends, which lost 4 bases and 9 bases, there was a span of 16 bases. This CDR3 comprises 14 residues. Germline V CDR1 and CDR2: LGHNT, FRNRAP. This clone appeared a single time. Sequencing input: PBMCs or T cells enriched from blood (not recorded which). This clonotype was obtained from a woman aged 30 to 39 who had recovered from COVID-19. This chain connects TRBV12-5 to TRBJ2-1, with D tentatively TRBD1 (5 bases). The CDR3 sequence: CASGSLSGHLEQFF. Written as DNA, the CDR3 is TGTGCTAGTGGTTCTTTATCCGGACACCTTGAGCAGTTCTTC. Full variable domain (outside the CDR3, taken from reference TRBV12-5 and TRBJ2-1): DARVTQTPRHKVTEMGQEVTMRCQPILGHNTVFWYRQTMMQGLELLAYFRNRAPLDDSGMPKDRFSAEMPDATLATLKIQPSEPRDSAVYFCASGSLSGHLEQFFGPGTRLTVL.